These 21 T cell receptor beta chains share one sample of origin, sequenced in a study of T-cell reconstitution after alpha-beta-depleted transplantation in children. During its preparation, the TCRbeta library received unique molecular identifiers. Using its own MiXCR run on the PCR reads, TCRdb lists one record per CDR3 protein. The profile shows some 290,000 distinct CDR3 sequences, about a tenth of them singletons. Material: PBMCs from the stem cell graft donor, obtained from the stem cell graft. The receptors were gathered from a human donor who donated a stem cell graft to a child with SCID.

This clonotype turned up a few times. The chain recombines TRBV20-1 with TRBJ2-3; TRBD1 is a possible D gene (5 bases). Germline V gives CDR1 DFQATT, CDR2 SNEGSKA (reference sequence). V lost 2 bases and J 0 bases, leaving 9 bases between the germline ends. The CDR3 is 14 amino acids. The CDR3 reads CSARQTVSTDTQYF. For the CDR3, the DNA is TGCAGTGCTAGACAGACAGTTAGCACAGATACGCAGTATTTT.

This clonotype was observed a few times. The chain couples TRBV11-2 to TRBJ2-3; D may be TRBD1 (5 bases). Trimming left V 2 bases short and J 0 bases short, with 9 bases between. The CDR3 consists of 15 residues. Germline CDR1 and CDR2: SGHAT and FQNNGV. The CDR3 DNA is TGTGCCAGCAGCTTAATCAAGGGGAGCACAGATACGCAGTATTTT. Encoded protein: CASSLIKGSTDTQYF.

This clonotype was counted at least ten times. The V gene is TRBV5-6, the J gene TRBJ2-2, with TRBD1 matching 7 bases. Germline V gene lookup returns CDR1 SGHDT and CDR2 YYEEEE. The V and J ends lost 4 bases and 0 bases, in that order; junction bases with no gene match: 9. This CDR3 contains 17 residues. The DNA of the CDR3 is TGTGCCAGCAGCCCTAGTTTCCAGGGGGCGAACACCGGGGAGCTGTTTTTT. This gives the protein CASSPSFQGANTGELFF.

This clonotype was seen many times. The CDR3 DNA follows: TGTGCCAGCAGCCAATCGGCGGATGGCTACACCTTC. Translated, it gives CASSQSADGYTF. The gene calls are TRBV16 and TRBJ1-2; D unresolved. V was shortened by 0 bases and J by 6 bases, with 5 bases between the two germline ends. Per germline, CDR1 KGHSY and CDR2 FQNENV. The CDR3 runs 12 residues.

This clonotype was seen a few times. This chain links TRBV12-3 or TRBV12-4 with TRBJ1-1; D is uncertain. Trimming took 1 base from V and 1 from J, leaving 10 bases between them. The CDR3 sequence is 15 residues long. The CDR3 spells CASSLGAPKNTEAFF. The CDR3 DNA follows: TGTGCCAGCAGTTTAGGGGCCCCGAAGAACACTGAAGCTTTCTTT.

The rearrangement uses TRBV29-1 and TRBJ1-1; D is perhaps TRBD1 (6 bases). The CDR3 runs 12 residues. The germline gives CDR1 SQVTM, CDR2 ANQGSEA. Trimming left V 5 bases short and J 0 bases short, with 7 bases between. CDR3 protein: CSVNRVNTEAFF. CDR3 nucleotide sequence: TGCAGCGTTAACAGGGTGAACACTGAAGCTTTCTTT.

The V gene is TRBV28, the J gene TRBJ2-7; a weak D match, TRBD1 (5 bases). Trimming stripped 3 bases from V and 3 bases from J, with 12 bases between. This CDR3 is built from 14 residues. In germline, CDR1 is MDHEN, CDR2 SYDVKM. This CDR3 is CASSFARVVYEQYF. CDR3 DNA: TGTGCCAGCAGTTTCGCCAGGGTAGTCTACGAGCAGTACTTC.

This clonotype was counted a few times. V is TRBV19 and J is TRBJ1-1, with 7 bases lining up with TRBD1. V lost 6 bases to trimming and J lost 1 base; unmatched junction nucleotides: 5. The CDR3 runs 14 residues. Looked up from germline, CDR1 is LNHDA and CDR2 is SQIVND (reference sequence). CDR3 region: CASRSGQRNTEAFF. The CDR3 DNA sequence: TGTGCCAGTAGATCGGGACAGAGGAACACTGAAGCTTTCTTT. The full variable domain, completed using reference TRBV19 and TRBJ1-1, is DGGITQSPKYLFRKEGQNVTLSCEQNLNHDAMYWYRQDPGQGLRLIYYSQIVNDFQKGDIAEGYSVSREKKESFPLTVTSAQKNPTAFYLCASRSGQRNTEAFFGQGTRLTVV.

This clonotype was counted only a few times. The CDR3 DNA sequence: TGTGCCAGCAGCCGACGACAGAATTCACCCCTCCACTTT. Amino acid sequence: CASSRRQNSPLHF. The J gene is TRBJ1-6, the V gene TRBV11-1, with D possibly being TRBD1 (5 bases). The length of the CDR3 is 13 residues. Germline values: CDR1 SGHAT, CDR2 FQDESV (reference sequence). V was cut by 5 bases and J by 7 bases, with 9 bases left in between.

This clonotype was counted between two and nine times. V and J are TRBV9 and TRBJ2-5; TRBD2 matches 8 bases. Looked up from germline, CDR1 is SGDLS and CDR2 is YYNGEE. After removal of 0 bases from V and 5 bases from J, the junction contained 15 bases not matched to a gene. The CDR3 is 18 amino acids. The CDR3 here is CASSVAPGGGPGSETQYF. CDR3 DNA sequence: TGTGCCAGCAGCGTAGCCCCCGGCGGGGGGCCAGGTTCGGAGACCCAGTACTTC.

This clonotype was seen a handful of times. V usage is TRBV7-9 and J usage is TRBJ2-2, with 8 bases fitting TRBD1. Germline V CDR1 and CDR2: SEHNR, FQNEAQ (reference sequence). V was pared by 9 bases and J by 7 bases, with 7 bases of the junction left unmatched. The length of the CDR3 is 13 residues. The CDR3 protein is CARIGQGDGELFF. The DNA for the CDR3 is TGTGCCAGGATTGGACAGGGAGACGGGGAGCTGTTTTTT. Full variable domain (outside the CDR3, taken from reference TRBV7-9 and TRBJ2-2): DTGVSQNPRHKITKRGQNVTFRCDPISEHNRLYWYRQTLGQGPEFLTYFQNEAQLEKSRLLSDRFSAERPKGSFSTLEIQRTEQGDSAMYLCARIGQGDGELFFGEGSRLTVL.

This clonotype has just a few counts. The gene calls are TRBV5-1 and TRBJ2-7; 8 nucleotides line up with TRBD1. The CDR3 runs 13 residues. Germline assignment: CDR1 SGHRS and CDR2 YFSETQ. V gave up 3 bases and J gave up 3 bases; unmatched junction bases: 2. The CDR3 here is CASSYGQGYEQYF. As DNA, the CDR3 is TGCGCCAGCAGCTACGGACAGGGCTACGAGCAGTACTTC.

This clonotype has a count of ten or more. J is TRBJ2-5 and V is TRBV6-2 or TRBV6-3; a possible D gene is TRBD1 (6 bases). V lost 2 bases to trimming and J lost 5 bases, with 15 bases between them. Germline V gene lookup returns CDR1 MNHEY and CDR2 SVGEGT. CDR3 length: 15 amino acids. The CDR3 spells CASSYGPGTWETQYF. The CDR3 DNA is TGTGCCAGCAGTTACGGGCCGGGGACATGGGAGACCCAGTACTTC.

The genes are TRBV5-1 and TRBJ1-1; D ambiguous. Germline CDR1 reads SGHRS; CDR2 reads YFSETQ. The V and J ends lost 6 bases and 1 base respectively, with 4 bases between them. The CDR3 is 11 residues long. CDR3 nucleotides: TGCGCCAGCATGGAGAACACTGAAGCTTTCTTT. It translates to CASMENTEAFF.

The chain joins TRBV10-3 to TRBJ1-1; weak D call: TRBD1 (5 bases). Germline CDR1 ENHRY, CDR2 SYGVKD. V dropped 3 bases and J dropped 5 bases, with 16 bases sitting between them. The CDR3 covers 15 residues. CDR3 nucleotides: TGTGCCATCAGTGACCCAACCGGGAGGGGAACTGAAGCTTTCTTT. Its translation: CAISDPTGRGTEAFF.

The V and J genes are TRBV5-6 and TRBJ1-3; D is undetermined. Between the trimmed V and J ends, which lost 1 base and 2 bases, there was a span of 7 bases. Germline V gene lookup returns CDR1 SGHDT and CDR2 YYEEEE. The CDR3 consists of 14 residues. The CDR3 region is CASSLYWTGNTIYF. As DNA, the CDR3 is TGTGCCAGCAGCTTGTATTGGACTGGAAACACCATATATTTT.

This clonotype has a handful of counts. The chain combines TRBV6-5 with TRBJ2-5; D remains unclear. V lost 0 bases to trimming and J lost 0 bases, with 5 bases between them. The CDR3 runs to 14 residues. Per germline, CDR1 MNHEY and CDR2 SVGAGI. DNA for the CDR3: TGTGCCAGCAGTTACTCGCGGAACCAAGAGACCCAGTACTTC. Its protein product is CASSYSRNQETQYF.

The V gene is TRBV18, the J gene TRBJ2-7; TRBD1 might be the D (5 bases). CDR1 is KGHSH, CDR2 LQKENI, per germline. The CDR3 spans 14 residues. Trimming shortened V by 2 bases and J by 3 bases, and 11 bases separated the two germline ends. The CDR3, as DNA: TGTGCCAGCTCACCAACCGACAGCTACTACGAGCAGTACTTC. Amino acid sequence: CASSPTDSYYEQYF.

The rearrangement links TRBV29-1 to TRBJ1-1; D might be TRBD1 (5 bases). Trimming shortened V by 1 base and J by 2 bases, and 11 bases separated the two germline ends. The CDR3 runs 14 residues. Germline V lookup: CDR1 SQVTM, CDR2 ANQGSEA. The CDR3 coding sequence is TGCAGCGTTGAAGTGGCGGGGGGAAACACTGAAGCTTTCTTT. Translated: CSVEVAGGNTEAFF.

This clonotype appeared many times. The chain employs TRBV12-3 or TRBV12-4 and TRBJ1-2, with a possible D match to TRBD1 (6 bases). The CDR3 is 13 residues long. V was clipped by 2 bases and J by 7 bases, with 11 bases between them. CDR3 sequence: CASSLKGGAGYTF. The CDR3 DNA is TGTGCCAGCAGTTTAAAGGGGGGCGCTGGCTACACCTTC.

This clonotype was seen more than once but under ten times. The chain recombines TRBV11-2 with TRBJ2-7; 11 bases map to TRBD2. Germline assignment: CDR1 SGHAT and CDR2 FQNNGV. The CDR3 covers 19 residues. With 0 bases clipped from V and 0 bases from J, the junction kept 10 bases outside the gene matches. CDR3 nucleotide sequence: TGTGCCAGCAGCTTAGATCCTAGTCTAGCGGGGGGACCCTCCTACGAGCAGTACTTC. This codes for CASSLDPSLAGGPSYEQYF.